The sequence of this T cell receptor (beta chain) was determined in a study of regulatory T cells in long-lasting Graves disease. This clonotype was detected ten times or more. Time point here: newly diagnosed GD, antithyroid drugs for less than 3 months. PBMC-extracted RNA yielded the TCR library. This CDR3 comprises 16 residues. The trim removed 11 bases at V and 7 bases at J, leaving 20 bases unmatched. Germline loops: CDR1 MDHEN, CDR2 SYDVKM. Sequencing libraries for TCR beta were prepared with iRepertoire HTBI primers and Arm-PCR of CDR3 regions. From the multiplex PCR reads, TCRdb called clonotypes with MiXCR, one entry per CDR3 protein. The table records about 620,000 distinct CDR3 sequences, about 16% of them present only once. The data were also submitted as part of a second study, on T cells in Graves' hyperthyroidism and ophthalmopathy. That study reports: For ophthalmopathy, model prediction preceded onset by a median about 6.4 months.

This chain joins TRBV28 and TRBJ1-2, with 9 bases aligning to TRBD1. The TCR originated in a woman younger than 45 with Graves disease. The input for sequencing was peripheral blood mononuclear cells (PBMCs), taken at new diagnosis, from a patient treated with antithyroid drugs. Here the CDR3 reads CASSPPGQGVLSGYTF. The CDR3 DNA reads TGTGCCTCGAGCCCACCGGGACAGGGAGTTTTGTCTGGCTACACCTTC.